These T cell receptor beta chains were read from a single sample in a study of blood T cells in healthy people across ages. TCRdb processed the 5' RACE reads anew with MiXCR; each CDR3 protein has one entry. The sample lists 1.5 million or so distinct CDR3 sequences; approximately 43% were seen once. The sequencing sample was made of blood. These receptors were collected from a young woman in good health. The CDR3 runs from the conserved cysteine through the conserved F or W. D genes are given only for firm matches. Clone sizes are given selectively: once, few, many, or a class where the clone is expanded.

V gene	CDR3 length	J gene	D gene	clone size	CDR3 protein	CDR3 DNA
TRBV27	15	TRBJ2-2	-	-	CASSLRTGTTGELFF	TGTGCCAGCAGTTTACGGACCGGGACCACCGGGGAGCTGTTTTTT
TRBV20-1	15	TRBJ1-5	-	-	CSARAPRGGNQPQHF	TGCAGTGCTAGAGCCCCGCGGGGGGGCAATCAGCCCCAGCATTTT
TRBV6-1	15	TRBJ2-1	-	few	CAGPTQGGLMNEQFF	TGTGCCGGCCCCACCCAGGGGGGTCTCATGAATGAGCAGTTCTTC
TRBV28	15	TRBJ1-1	-	-	CASTQAGGADTEAFF	TGTGCCAGCACCCAGGCCGGGGGCGCGGACACTGAAGCTTTCTTT
TRBV11-2	13	TRBJ2-3	-	once	CASSTRTFDTQYF	TGTGCCAGCAGCACCCGGACTTTTGATACGCAGTATTTT
TRBV13	14	TRBJ2-7	-	-	CASSLEPGGYEQYF	TGTGCCAGCAGCTTAGAGCCGGGCGGCTACGAGCAGTACTTC
TRBV7-3	13	TRBJ2-1	-	many	CASSAGRDSFQFF	TGTGCCAGCAGCGCGGGTAGGGACTCTTTCCAGTTCTTC
TRBV28	14	TRBJ2-1	-	-	CASSSGQNEETQFF	TGTGCCAGCAGTTCAGGACAGAACGAAGAGACTCAGTTCTTC
TRBV6-5	14	TRBJ2-7	-	-	CASSSDQGDNEQYF	TGTGCCAGCAGTTCCGACCAAGGGGACAATGAGCAGTACTTC
TRBV7-2	19	TRBJ2-4	TRBD2	-	CASSLGLAETLLAKNIQYF	TGTGCCAGCAGTTTAGGACTAGCGGAAACCCTACTAGCCAAAAACATTCAGTACTTC
TRBV6-1	12	TRBJ2-1	-	few	CASSGRQEEQFF	TGTGCCAGCAGTGGAAGACAGGAAGAGCAGTTCTTC
TRBV28	12	TRBJ2-5	-	-	CASRVVGKTQYF	TGTGCCAGCAGGGTGGTCGGAAAGACCCAGTACTTC
TRBV5-1	18	TRBJ2-1	TRBD2	-	CASSRSSGKRERSNEQFF	TGCGCCAGCAGTCGGTCTAGCGGGAAAAGGGAAAGGTCGAATGAGCAGTTCTTC
TRBV7-8	16	TRBJ2-5	-	-	CASSLVSSGVSGEQYF	TGTGCCAGCAGCTTAGTATCGTCAGGCGTTTCGGGTGAGCAGTACTTC
TRBV7-2	15	TRBJ2-1	-	few	CASSLAVRSYNEQFF	TGTGCCAGCAGCTTAGCGGTGAGGTCCTACAATGAGCAGTTCTTC
TRBV14	16	TRBJ2-5	-	-	CASSQGVLGFRETQYF	TGTGCCAGCAGCCAAGGGGTCCTGGGGTTCCGAGAGACCCAGTACTTC
TRBV29-1	13	TRBJ1-2	-	many	CSVERQPNYGYTF	TGCAGCGTTGAACGGCAACCTAACTATGGCTACACCTTC
TRBV6-2/TRBV6-3	17	TRBJ2-1	TRBD2	-	CASSSRRASGSGHEQFF	TGTGCCAGCAGTTCCCGGCGGGCTAGCGGGAGTGGTCATGAGCAGTTCTTC
TRBV30	13	TRBJ1-5	-	once	CAWRGNSNQPQHF	TGTGCCTGGAGGGGAAATAGCAATCAGCCCCAGCATTTT
TRBV7-2	18	TRBJ2-6	TRBD1	-	CASSVKGQGAAGANVLTF	TGTGCCAGCAGCGTAAAAGGACAGGGGGCTGCTGGGGCCAACGTCCTGACTTTC
TRBV28	16	TRBJ2-7	TRBD2	-	CASSGYLAGSSYEQYF	TGTGCCAGCAGTGGTTATCTAGCGGGCAGCTCCTACGAGCAGTACTTC
TRBV4-2	17	TRBJ2-7	TRBD2	-	CASSQDRGLAVYNEQYF	TGTGCCAGCAGCCAAGATAGGGGACTAGCGGTCTACAATGAGCAGTACTTC
TRBV4-2	17	TRBJ2-1	-	-	CASSQDLAGGTYNEQFF	TGTGCCAGCAGCCAAGATCTGGCGGGTGGAACCTACAATGAGCAGTTCTTC
TRBV6-6	13	TRBJ1-2	-	few	CASSTGTGYGYTF	TGTGCCAGCAGTACTGGGACGGGCTATGGCTACACCTTC
TRBV4-1	17	TRBJ2-5	-	-	CASSQSPGTGAKETQYF	TGCGCCAGCAGCCAAAGTCCGGGTACAGGAGCCAAAGAGACCCAGTACTTC
TRBV4-3	16	TRBJ1-4	-	-	CASSQDGAQIGEKLFF	TGCGCCAGCAGCCAAGATGGGGCCCAAATAGGTGAAAAACTGTTTTTT
TRBV6-6	13	TRBJ1-4	-	few	CASSYSGYEKLFF	TGTGCCAGCAGTTACTCGGGGTATGAAAAACTGTTTTTT
TRBV20-1	12	TRBJ2-1	-	few	CSARWTYNEQFF	TGCAGTGCTAGGTGGACCTACAATGAGCAGTTCTTC
TRBV5-1	14	TRBJ2-7	-	-	CASSTRQGGGEQYF	TGCGCCAGCAGCACACGCCAAGGGGGAGGCGAGCAGTACTTC
TRBV24-1	14	TRBJ2-3	-	many	CATSDAITGDTQYF	TGTGCCACCAGTGACGCAATAACAGGTGACACGCAGTATTTT
TRBV6-2/TRBV6-3	13	TRBJ1-5	-	few	CASSYLRVQPQHF	TGTGCCAGCAGTTACCTCAGGGTTCAGCCCCAGCATTTT
TRBV5-1	16	TRBJ2-7	-	few	CASSLVPQGGTYEQYF	TGCGCCAGCAGCTTGGTCCCCCAGGGTGGAACCTACGAGCAGTACTTC
TRBV20-1	13	TRBJ2-3	TRBD2	-	CSASGGGADTQYF	TGCAGTGCTAGCGGCGGGGGAGCAGATACGCAGTATTTT
TRBV6-5	13	TRBJ2-5	-	few	CASSDTRLKTQYF	TGTGCCAGCAGCGATACCAGGCTGAAGACCCAGTACTTC
TRBV7-2	17	TRBJ2-3	TRBD2	-	CASSWGLAGGGTDTQYF	TGTGCCAGCAGCTGGGGACTAGCGGGAGGTGGCACAGATACGCAGTATTTT
TRBV27	16	TRBJ2-7	-	-	CASSLDLPGLSYEQYF	TGTGCCAGCAGTTTAGACCTCCCGGGACTGTCCTACGAGCAGTACTTC
TRBV5-1	15	TRBJ2-1	TRBD1	-	CASSLGSRDSNEQFF	TGCGCCAGCAGCTTGGGTTCTAGGGACAGCAATGAGCAGTTCTTC
TRBV12-3/TRBV12-4	14	TRBJ1-5	TRBD1	-	CASKLRQGDQPQHF	TGTGCCAGCAAACTAAGACAGGGGGACCAGCCCCAGCATTTT
TRBV6-4	14	TRBJ2-1	TRBD1	-	CASSREPGYRGPFF	TGCGCCAGCAGTCGAGAACCAGGATACAGGGGTCCGTTCTTC
TRBV2	13	TRBJ2-3	-	few	CASSELSTDTQYF	TGTGCCAGCAGTGAACTAAGCACAGATACGCAGTATTTT
TRBV28	15	TRBJ2-7	-	few	CASSPLTGQPYEQYF	TGTGCCAGCAGTCCGTTGACAGGTCAACCCTACGAGCAGTACTTC
TRBV3-1	14	TRBJ1-1	-	-	CASSHSDRNTEAFF	TGTGCCAGCAGCCACTCGGACAGGAACACTGAAGCTTTCTTT
TRBV9	13	TRBJ2-7	-	-	CASSVDGAGEQYF	TGTGCCAGCAGCGTAGATGGGGCTGGCGAGCAGTACTTC
TRBV6-2/TRBV6-3	14	TRBJ2-5	-	-	CASSYLTPQETQYF	TGTGCCAGCAGTTATCTGACACCTCAAGAGACCCAGTACTTC
TRBV3-1	16	TRBJ1-6	TRBD1	-	CASSLRDRAVGSPLHF	TGTGCCAGCAGCCTCCGGGACAGGGCTGTTGGATCACCCCTCCACTTT
TRBV6-1	17	TRBJ2-5	TRBD1	-	CASSEQGDVWVIETQYF	TGTGCCAGCAGTGAACAGGGGGACGTGTGGGTGATAGAGACCCAGTACTTC
TRBV5-1	16	TRBJ2-1	TRBD2	-	CASSPTASGSYNEQFF	TGCGCCAGCAGCCCCACCGCTAGCGGGAGTTACAATGAGCAGTTCTTC
TRBV11-2	17	TRBJ2-3	TRBD1	-	CASSQDRAPLSTDTQYF	TGTGCCAGCAGCCAGGACAGGGCCCCTCTGAGCACAGATACGCAGTATTTT
TRBV3-1	16	TRBJ2-7	TRBD1	-	CASSHGTGGISYEQYF	TGTGCCAGCAGCCACGGAACAGGGGGCATCTCCTACGAGCAGTACTTC
TRBV10-3	13	TRBJ1-2	-	-	CASRAGGAIVYTF	TGTGCCTCCCGGGCGGGAGGCGCTATAGTCTACACCTTC
TRBV3-1	15	TRBJ2-1	-	-	CASSQEIWSYNEQFF	TGTGCCAGCAGCCAAGAAATCTGGTCCTACAATGAGCAGTTCTTC
TRBV12-3/TRBV12-4	15	TRBJ2-7	TRBD1	-	CASSDRRSGGYEQYF	TGTGCCAGCAGCGATCGACGATCAGGGGGCTACGAGCAGTACTTC
TRBV20-1	13	TRBJ1-5	-	-	CSASLRPGKPQHF	TGCAGTGCTAGTCTGAGGCCGGGCAAGCCCCAGCATTTT
TRBV2	14	TRBJ1-5	-	once	CASSEMQGRQPQHF	TGTGCCAGCAGTGAAATGCAGGGACGACAGCCCCAGCATTTT
TRBV15	15	TRBJ1-5	-	-	CATSRYSNSNQPQHF	TGTGCCACCAGCAGGTACAGCAATAGCAATCAGCCCCAGCATTTT
TRBV6-1	16	TRBJ2-1	TRBD2	-	CASSGLAGAPPDEQFF	TGTGCCAGCAGTGGACTAGCGGGGGCCCCGCCCGATGAGCAGTTCTTC